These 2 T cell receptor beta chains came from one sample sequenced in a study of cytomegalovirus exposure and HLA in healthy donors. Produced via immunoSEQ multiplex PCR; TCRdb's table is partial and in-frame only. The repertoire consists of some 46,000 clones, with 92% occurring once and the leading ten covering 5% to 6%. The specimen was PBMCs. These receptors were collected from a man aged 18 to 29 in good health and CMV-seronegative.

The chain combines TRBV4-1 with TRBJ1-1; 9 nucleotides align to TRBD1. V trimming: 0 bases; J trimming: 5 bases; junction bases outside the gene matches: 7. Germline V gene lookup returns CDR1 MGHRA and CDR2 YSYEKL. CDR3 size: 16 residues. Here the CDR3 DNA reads TGCGCCAGCAGCCAAGAGGGGACAGGGTATCGGACTGAAGCTTTCTTT. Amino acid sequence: CASSQEGTGYRTEAFF.

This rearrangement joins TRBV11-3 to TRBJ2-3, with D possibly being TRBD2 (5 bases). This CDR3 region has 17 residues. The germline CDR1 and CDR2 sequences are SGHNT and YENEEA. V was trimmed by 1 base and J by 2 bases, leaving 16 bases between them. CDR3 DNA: TGTGCCAGCAGCTTAGGGGAAGTAGGAGGATCCACAGATACGCAGTATTTT. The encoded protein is CASSLGEVGGSTDTQYF. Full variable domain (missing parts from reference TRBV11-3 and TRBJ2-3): EAGVVQSPRYKIIEKKQPVAFWCNPISGHNTLYWYLQNLGQGPELLIRYENEEAVDDSQLPKDRFSAERLKGVDSTLKIQPAELGDSAVYLCASSLGEVGGSTDTQYFGPGTRLTVL.